This TCR beta chain was recorded in a study of patients and donors after allogeneic stem cell transplantation. This clonotype came up a few times. V dropped 5 bases and J dropped 7 bases, with 9 bases sitting between them. Germline assignment: CDR1 SGHVS and CDR2 FQNEAQ. This CDR3 is 13 amino acids long. One entry per CDR3 protein, called by TCRdb with MiXCR from the RT-PCR reads. The data contain 200,000 to 250,000 distinct CDR3 sequences, about 14% of them singletons. The V and J genes are TRBV7-8 and TRBJ1-6; D is ambiguous. This clonotype originated in a human donor who was either an allogeneic HSCT recipient or a stem cell or donor lymphocyte infusion donor (not recorded which). It is not recorded whose cells these are; they may come from a transplant donor. The specimen sequenced was blood, either unsorted or a sorted T cell fraction (not recorded which). CDR3 DNA sequence: TGTGCCAGCAGCGGAAGTCTAAATTCACCCCTCCACTTT. It codes for CASSGSLNSPLHF.